The next 2 T cell receptor beta chains were all read from a single sample in a study of identical twins. TCRdb used MiXCR to reprocess the 5' RACE reads, holding one entry per CDR3 protein. This table has some 240,000 distinct CDR3 sequences, roughly a tenth appearing once. Source material: memory T cells sorted from blood. The receptor source for this set is a man aged 50 or older in good health.

This clonotype was detected ten times or more. The rearrangement links TRBV24-1 to TRBJ2-2; a possible D gene is TRBD1 (6 bases). Germline V gives CDR1 KGHDR, CDR2 SFDVKD. Trimming removed 5 bases from V and 5 bases from J, with 11 bases in between. This CDR3 is 14 amino acids long. CDR3 nucleotide sequence: TGTGCCACCAGTGGCAGAACAGGGACCGGGGAGCTGTTTTTT. This codes for CATSGRTGTGELFF.

The chain carries TRBV5-4 and TRBJ2-5; D gene ambiguous. The length of the CDR3 is 14 residues. V lost 0 bases to trimming and J lost 4 bases, with 10 bases between them. Germline loops: CDR1 SGHNT, CDR2 YYREEE (reference sequence). In nucleotides, the CDR3 is TGTGCCAGCAGCTTGGCCCAGGTGGGAGAGACCCAGTACTTC. This encodes CASSLAQVGETQYF.